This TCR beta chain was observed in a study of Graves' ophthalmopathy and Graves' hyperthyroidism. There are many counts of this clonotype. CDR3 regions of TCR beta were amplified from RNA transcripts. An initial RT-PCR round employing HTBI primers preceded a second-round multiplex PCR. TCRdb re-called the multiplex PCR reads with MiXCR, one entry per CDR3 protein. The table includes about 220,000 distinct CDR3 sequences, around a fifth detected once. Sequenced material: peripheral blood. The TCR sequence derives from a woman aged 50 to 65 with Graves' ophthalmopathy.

The CDR3 region has the DNA TGTGCCAGCACCCTCCGAGGGAATAGATACGAGCAGTACTTC. Translating it yields CASTLRGNRYEQYF. The chain employs TRBV11-2 and TRBJ2-7; the D gene is possibly TRBD2 (5 bases). Germline values: CDR1 SGHAT, CDR2 FQNNGV. The ends were cut back, 7 bases at V and 4 bases at J, with 17 bases in the middle. The CDR3 is 14 residues long.